This T cell receptor (beta chain) was sequenced during a study of Ad26.COV2.S vaccination and SARS-CoV-2 variants. Background on the study: By the intramuscular route, Ad26.COV2.S was given once, or twice 56 days apart. General study findings and limits: After vaccination, substantial breadth of spike-specific CD8+ and CD4+ responses was reported.

Profiling relied on immunoSEQ multiplex PCR, and the TCRdb table lists in-frame clones only, not all of them. The sample yields roughly 390,000 clones, approximately 90% seen once. CDR1 ENHRY and CDR2 SYGVKD come from the germline V gene. CDR3 length: 14 amino acids. The V end lost 4 bases, the J end lost 2 bases, and 9 bases lay between the germline ends. The treatment was: around 19 received Ad26.COV2.S at low or high dose, single or two shots; about 5 received placebo; per-sample allocation not given. The samples were gathered on day 63 after the first injection of vaccine or placebo. Boston hosted the donor, who was an adult aged 18-55 years. On this clone itself: The antigen is not known.

The chain uses TRBV10-3 and TRBJ1-5; D ambiguous. The TCR comes from a person between 18 and 60 years old who received the Ad26.COV2.S COVID-19 vaccine or a placebo. Here the sequenced sample was peripheral blood, taken in a trial of Ad26.COV2.S vaccine versus placebo. CDR3 protein: CAISGEVGNQPQHF. In nucleotides, the CDR3 is TGTGCCATCAGTGGTGAGGTGGGCAATCAGCCCCAGCATTTT.